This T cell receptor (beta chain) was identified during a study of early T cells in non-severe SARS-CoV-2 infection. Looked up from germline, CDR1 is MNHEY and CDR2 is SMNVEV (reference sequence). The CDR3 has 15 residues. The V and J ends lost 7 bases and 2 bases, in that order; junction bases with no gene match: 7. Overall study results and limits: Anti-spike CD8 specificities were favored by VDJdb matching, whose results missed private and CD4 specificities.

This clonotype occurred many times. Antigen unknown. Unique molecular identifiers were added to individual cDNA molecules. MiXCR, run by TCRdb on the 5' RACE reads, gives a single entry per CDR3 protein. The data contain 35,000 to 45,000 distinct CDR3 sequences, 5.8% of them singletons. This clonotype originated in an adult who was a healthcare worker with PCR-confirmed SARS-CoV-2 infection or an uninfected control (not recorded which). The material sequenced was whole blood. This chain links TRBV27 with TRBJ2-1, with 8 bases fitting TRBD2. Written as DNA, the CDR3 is TGTGCCAGCAAAATCAGCGGGAGTCCCTACAATGAGCAGTTCTTC. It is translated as CASKISGSPYNEQFF.